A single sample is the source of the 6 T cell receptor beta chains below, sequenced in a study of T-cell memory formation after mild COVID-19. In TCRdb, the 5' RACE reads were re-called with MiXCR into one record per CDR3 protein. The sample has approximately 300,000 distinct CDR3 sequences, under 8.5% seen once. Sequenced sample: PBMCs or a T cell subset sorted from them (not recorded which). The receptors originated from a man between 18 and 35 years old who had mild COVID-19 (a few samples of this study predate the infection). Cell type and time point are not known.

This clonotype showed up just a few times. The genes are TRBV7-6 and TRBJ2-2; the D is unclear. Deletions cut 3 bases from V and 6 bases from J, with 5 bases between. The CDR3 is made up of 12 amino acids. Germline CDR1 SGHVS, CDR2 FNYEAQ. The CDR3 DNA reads TGTGCCAGCAGCTTTCGATCCGGGGAGCTGTTTTTT. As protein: CASSFRSGELFF.

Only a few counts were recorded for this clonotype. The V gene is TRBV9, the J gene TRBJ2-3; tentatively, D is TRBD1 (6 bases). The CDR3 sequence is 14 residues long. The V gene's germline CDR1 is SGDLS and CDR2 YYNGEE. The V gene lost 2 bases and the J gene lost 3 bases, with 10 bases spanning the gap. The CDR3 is CASSVGGQTDTQYF. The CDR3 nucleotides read TGTGCCAGCAGCGTTGGGGGCCAAACAGATACGCAGTATTTT. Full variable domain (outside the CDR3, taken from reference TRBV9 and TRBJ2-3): DSGVTQTPKHLITATGQRVTLRCSPRSGDLSVYWYQQSLDQGLQFLIQYYNGEERAKGNILERFSAQQFPDLHSELNLSSLELGDSALYFCASSVGGQTDTQYFGPGTRLTVL.

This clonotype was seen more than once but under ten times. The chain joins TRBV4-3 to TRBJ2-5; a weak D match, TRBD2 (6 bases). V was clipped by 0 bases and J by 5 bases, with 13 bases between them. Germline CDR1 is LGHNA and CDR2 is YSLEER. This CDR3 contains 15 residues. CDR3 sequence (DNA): TGCGCCAGCAGCCAAGAATTAGCGGCGCCTGAGACCCAGTACTTC. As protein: CASSQELAAPETQYF.

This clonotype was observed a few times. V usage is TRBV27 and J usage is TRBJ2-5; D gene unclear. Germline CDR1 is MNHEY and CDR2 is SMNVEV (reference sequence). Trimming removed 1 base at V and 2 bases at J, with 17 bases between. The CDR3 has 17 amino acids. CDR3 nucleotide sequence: TGTGCCAGCAGTTTATTTTTCGGCGATAGAATTCAAGAGACCCAGTACTTC. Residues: CASSLFFGDRIQETQYF.

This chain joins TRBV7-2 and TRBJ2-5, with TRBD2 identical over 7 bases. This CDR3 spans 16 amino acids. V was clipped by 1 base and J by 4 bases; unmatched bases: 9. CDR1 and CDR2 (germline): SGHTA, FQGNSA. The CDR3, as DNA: TGTGCCAGCAGCTTAGTTCCGGGCGGGGGAGGAGAGACCCAGTACTTC. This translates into CASSLVPGGGGETQYF.

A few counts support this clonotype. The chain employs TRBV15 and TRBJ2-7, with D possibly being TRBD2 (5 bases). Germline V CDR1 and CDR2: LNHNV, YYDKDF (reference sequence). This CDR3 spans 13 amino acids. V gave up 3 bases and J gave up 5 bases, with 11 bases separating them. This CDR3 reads CATSSPYGDEQYF. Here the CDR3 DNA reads TGTGCCACCAGCAGCCCCTACGGGGACGAGCAGTACTTC.